This T cell receptor beta chain was captured in a study of T cell responses to AZD1222 COVID-19 vaccine (dated by TCRdb to the early 2020s). Looking at the study overall: TCR sequencing covered roughly 230 trial participants: 200 to 220 given two doses of AZD1222 and about 26 given two doses of MenACWY control vaccine. Trial participants were enrolled by age into subgroups of 18-55, 56-69 and 70-plus years, and around 150, 28 and 57 TCR-sequenced participants, respectively, were included in these subgroups. Broad study findings and their caveats: Participants were mostly white British and included more females than males, and it was suggested by the authors that clonal diversity may have been underestimated. Spike-specific TCR breadth and depth rose significantly after two AZD1222 doses compared with day 0 and with MenACWY recipients. CD4 TCRs associated with the vaccine covered the entire spike protein, and the dominant responses were in regions 160-218 and 743-854. Only five to seven AZD1222 recipients were SARS-CoV-2 seropositive at baseline, limiting conclusions about previously exposed vaccinees. The 56-69-year group was small, and its depth increase did not reach significance, likely because of low power. Epitopes outside the regions mutated in the B.1.351 and B.1.1.7 variants were reportedly recognized by nearly half of the unique spike-specific TCRs. Because no day 14 peak-response samples were available, repertoires were characterized only after the peak T cell response.

This specimen's time point label, interpreted: about 28 days (+/-7) after the second vaccine dose. AZD1222 recipients given second doses at about 4 weeks or at about 12 weeks were pooled, since spike-specific TCR depth and breadth were not found to differ between the two schedules. Vaccinee samples were obtained from the UK trials COV001 and COV002, which included a single-blind randomized controlled phase 2/3 trial of AZD1222 (ChAdOx1 nCoV-19) in healthy adults. Trial participant PBMC samples were collected at day 0 and day 28 after the second dose for TCRbeta chain sequencing. Of note for this clone: Its antigen remains unidentified. Nothing much larger sits one base from this clone, and base qualities are not available.

The CDR3 regions of human TCRbeta chains were analyzed by immunosequencing. The source study handled its data this way. TCRs in the repertoires were matched against a reference library of SARS-CoV-2-specific TCRs that had been generated with the MIRA antigen-specificity platform. Breadth was defined as the fraction of unique TCRs that were SARS-CoV-2-associated. Depth was defined as the fraction of total T cells that were SARS-CoV-2-associated. Using the MIRA data, every spike-specific TCR was mapped to the spike region that the TCR reacted to and assigned to either a CD4 or a CD8 class. Log10-transformed breadth and depth values were compared by one-way ANOVA with Sidak's multiple comparisons tests. Not all clones reach the TCRdb copy of this immuneACCESS table, which keeps in-frame sequences only. Checked studies attribute under half of the gap to unresolved V genes and leave the rest unexplained. V, J and clone size derive from that table, while D and trimming were established from the DNA sequence. The sample table holds 250,000 to 300,000 clones, of which 94% were seen once. The ten biggest clones cover around 0.5% of the sample.

For CDR1 and CDR2, the germline V gene lists KGHSH and LQKENI. The CDR3 sequence holds 13 residues, the cysteine and phenylalanine included. Of the read, only the CDR3 DNA is kept; its 39 bases are in frame from base 1. V sheds 4 bases and J sheds 14 bases, leaving 18 bases between their ends. Here the sequenced sample was peripheral blood, taken 28 days after the second AZD1222 dose. This chain joins TRBV18 to TRBJ2-1; TRBD2 could be the D gene, as 6 bases match. This sequence was found in an adult who received the AZD1222 COVID-19 vaccine. Here is the DNA: TGTGCCAGCTCACTGGAGAGGGGCGGGAAAGAGTTCTTC. It specifies CASSLERGGKEFF.